The 7 T cell receptor beta chains below all came from one sample that was sequenced in a study of blood T cell repertoires in COVID-19. TCRdb's table, derived via immunoSEQ multiplex PCR, lists solely in-frame clones and lacks some. The table lists 250,000 to 300,000 clones, about 86% of them singletons. The sequencing sample was made of peripheral blood. The receptor source for this set is a woman aged 25 to 39 with COVID-19, enrolled during active disease.

This chain uses TRBV4-1 with TRBJ2-7; D call uncertain. Germline V gives CDR1 MGHRA, CDR2 YSYEKL. The CDR3 is 13 amino acids. The germline V and J ends were trimmed by 0 bases and 7 bases, with 10 bases remaining between them. CDR3 in DNA: TGCGCCAGCAGCCAAGATTGGAACTATGAGCAGTACTTC. Protein: CASSQDWNYEQYF.

V and J are TRBV28 and TRBJ2-1; D perhaps matches TRBD1 (6 bases). Trimming stripped 2 bases from V and 8 bases from J, with 7 bases between. Per germline, CDR1 MDHEN and CDR2 SYDVKM. This CDR3 contains 12 residues. CDR3 DNA sequence: TGTGCCAGCAGTTTACAGGGGTATGAGCAGTTCTTC. Protein sequence: CASSLQGYEQFF.

This clone came up a few times. V and J are TRBV27 and TRBJ2-5; 8 nucleotides match TRBD2. Per the germline V gene, CDR1 is MNHEY and CDR2 is SMNVEV (reference sequence). The V gene end was trimmed by 5 bases and the J gene end by 7 bases; junction bases not matched to a gene: 9. The CDR3 sequence is 14 residues long. The CDR3 DNA reads TGTGCCAGCAGTGTAGCGGGGCGGGTGGGGACCCAGTACTTC. This translates into CASSVAGRVGTQYF.

The chain is built from TRBV6-5 and TRBJ1-1; D unresolved. The V and J ends lost 5 bases and 1 base respectively, with 5 bases between them. The CDR3 has 12 amino acids. Germline V gives CDR1 MNHEY, CDR2 SVGAGI. The CDR3 DNA reads TGTGCCAGCAGTAGACAGAACACTGAAGCTTTCTTT. Protein: CASSRQNTEAFF.

This rearrangement joins TRBV6-4 to TRBJ1-6; 7 bases align to TRBD1. V gave up 6 bases and J gave up 5 bases; unmatched junction bases: 10. In germline, CDR1 is MRHNA, CDR2 SNTAGT. The CDR3 totals 16 residues. In DNA form, the CDR3 reads TGTGCCAGCAGCCGTCGGACAGGAAAAGATAATTCACCCCTCCACTTT. This codes for CASSRRTGKDNSPLHF.

The V gene is TRBV7-8, the J gene TRBJ2-1, with TRBD2 matching 10 bases. This CDR3 region has 13 residues. Trimming took 8 bases from V and 6 from J; bases not matched to a gene: 4. Germline CDR1 reads SGHVS; CDR2 reads FQNEAQ. The CDR3 is CASRTSGPNEQFF. The DNA for the CDR3 is TGTGCCAGCCGGACTAGCGGACCCAATGAGCAGTTCTTC.

This clone was seen a few times. This CDR3 reads CASSLSRGDGYTF. The CDR3, as DNA: TGTGCCAGCAGCTTGAGCAGGGGGGATGGCTACACCTTC. The V and J genes are TRBV11-3 and TRBJ1-2; TRBD1 matches at 7 bases. With V trimmed by 3 bases and J by 6 bases, 4 bases remained unmatched. The CDR3 is 13 residues long. CDR1 and CDR2 (germline): SGHNT, YENEEA.